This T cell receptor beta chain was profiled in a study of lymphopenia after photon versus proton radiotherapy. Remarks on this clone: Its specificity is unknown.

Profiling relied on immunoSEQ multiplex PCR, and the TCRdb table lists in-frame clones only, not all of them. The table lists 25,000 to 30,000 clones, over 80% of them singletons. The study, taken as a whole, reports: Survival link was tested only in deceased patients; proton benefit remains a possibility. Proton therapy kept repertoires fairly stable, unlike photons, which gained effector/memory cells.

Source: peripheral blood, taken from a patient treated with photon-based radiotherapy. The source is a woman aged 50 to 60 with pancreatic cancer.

Written as DNA, the CDR3 is TGTGCCAGCAGTGAAAGGGGAGAAAACCACGAGCAGTACTTC. This sequence encodes CASSERGENHEQYF. V and J are TRBV2 and TRBJ2-7, with D perhaps matching TRBD1 or TRBD2 (5 bases each). The V end was cut by 2 bases, the J end by 5 bases, with 13 bases between. This CDR3 has 14 residues. CDR1 and CDR2 (germline): SNHLY, FYNNEI. Full variable domain (remainder filled in from reference TRBV2 and TRBJ2-7): EPEVTQTPSHQVTQMGQEVILRCVPISNHLYFYWYRQILGQKVEFLVSFYNNEISEKSEIFDDQFSVERPDGSNFTLKIRSTKLEDSAMYFCASSERGENHEQYFGPGTRLTVT.